The clone carrying this T cell receptor beta chain was seen a single time. The sample originates from a study of blood T cell repertoires in COVID-19. In the study overall: The analysed material was cDNA or gDNA that came from T cells, B-cell-depleted T cells, or PBMCs.

Profiling relied on immunoSEQ multiplex PCR, and the TCRdb table lists in-frame clones only, not all of them. The table includes around 210,000 clones, almost 85% detected once. The CDR3 contains 13 residues. V shed 3 bases and J shed 5 bases, with 9 bases lying between them. Germline V gene lookup returns CDR1 KGHDR and CDR2 SFDVKD. Sequencing was performed on peripheral blood. The receptor was isolated from a man aged 50-60 years with COVID-19, enrolled during active disease. The chain is built from TRBV24-1 and TRBJ1-2, with D tentatively TRBD1 (6 bases). CDR3 in amino acids: CATSDQTGYGYTF. The CDR3, as DNA: TGTGCCACCAGTGATCAAACAGGGTATGGCTACACCTTC.